This TCR beta chain was observed in a study of blood T cell repertoires in COVID-19. Study-level background: Samples representing acute and convalescent COVID-19 were sourced from the United States, Italy and Spain. The cDNA or gDNA used as material had been derived from T cells, B-cell-depleted T cells, or PBMCs.

Germline CDR1 is GTSNPN and CDR2 is SVGIG (reference sequence). CDR3 length: 15 amino acids. V dropped 1 base and J dropped 4; count of bases not matched to a gene: 7. TCRdb keeps only in-frame clones here, not all; method: immunoSEQ multiplex PCR. The data contain approximately 200,000 clones, roughly 80% of them singletons. The sequenced sample was peripheral blood. V and J are TRBV30 and TRBJ1-2; 9 nucleotides agree with TRBD1. The source of this sequence is a woman aged 80 or over with acute or convalescent COVID-19. The CDR3, as DNA: TGTGCCTGGAGTGCCCCGGGACAGGGTGTCTATGGCTACACCTTC. The encoded protein is CAWSAPGQGVYGYTF.